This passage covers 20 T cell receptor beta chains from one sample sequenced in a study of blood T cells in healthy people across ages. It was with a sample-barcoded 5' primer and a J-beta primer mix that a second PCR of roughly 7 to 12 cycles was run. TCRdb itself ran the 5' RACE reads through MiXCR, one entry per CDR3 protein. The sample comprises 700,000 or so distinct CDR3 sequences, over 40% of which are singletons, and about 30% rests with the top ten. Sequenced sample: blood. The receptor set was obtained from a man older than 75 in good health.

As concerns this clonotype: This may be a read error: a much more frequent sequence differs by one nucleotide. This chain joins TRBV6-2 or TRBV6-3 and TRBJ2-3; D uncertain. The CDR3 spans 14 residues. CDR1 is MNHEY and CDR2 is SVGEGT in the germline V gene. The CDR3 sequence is CASSDSQQSDTQYF. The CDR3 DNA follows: TGTGCCAGCAGTGACTCTCAGCAGTCAGATACGCAGTATTTT.

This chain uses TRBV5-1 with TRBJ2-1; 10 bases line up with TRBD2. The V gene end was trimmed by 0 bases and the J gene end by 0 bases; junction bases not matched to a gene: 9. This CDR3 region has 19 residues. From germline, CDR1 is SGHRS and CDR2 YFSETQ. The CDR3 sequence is CASSLEVSGRSSSYNEQFF. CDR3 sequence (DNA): TGCGCCAGCAGCTTGGAAGTTAGCGGGAGGTCCAGCTCCTACAATGAGCAGTTCTTC.

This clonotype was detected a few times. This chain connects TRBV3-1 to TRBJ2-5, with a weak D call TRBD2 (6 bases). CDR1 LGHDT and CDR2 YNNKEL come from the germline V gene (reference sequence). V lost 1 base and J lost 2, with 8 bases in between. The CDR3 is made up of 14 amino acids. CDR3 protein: CASSQGTIQETQYF. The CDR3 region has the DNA TGTGCCAGCAGCCAAGGGACTATTCAAGAGACCCAGTACTTC.

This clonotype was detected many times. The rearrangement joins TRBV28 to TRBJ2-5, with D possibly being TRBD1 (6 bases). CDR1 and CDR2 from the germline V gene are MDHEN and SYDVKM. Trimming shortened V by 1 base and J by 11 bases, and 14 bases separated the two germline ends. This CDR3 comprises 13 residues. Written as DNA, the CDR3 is TGTGCCAGCAGTTTATCAGGGGTCAATGAGCAGTACTTC. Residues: CASSLSGVNEQYF. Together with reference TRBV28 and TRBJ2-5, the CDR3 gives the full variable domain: DVKVTQSSRYLVKRTGEKVFLECVQDMDHENMFWYRQDPGLGLRLIYFSYDVKMKEKGDIPEGYSVSREKKERFSLILESASTNQTSMYLCASSLSGVNEQYFGPGTRLLVL.

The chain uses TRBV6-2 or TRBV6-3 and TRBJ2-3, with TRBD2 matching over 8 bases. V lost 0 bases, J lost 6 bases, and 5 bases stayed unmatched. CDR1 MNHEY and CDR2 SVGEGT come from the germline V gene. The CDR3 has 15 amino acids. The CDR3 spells CASSYSGGRHDTQYF. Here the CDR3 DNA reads TGTGCCAGCAGTTACTCCGGCGGGAGGCACGATACGCAGTATTTT.

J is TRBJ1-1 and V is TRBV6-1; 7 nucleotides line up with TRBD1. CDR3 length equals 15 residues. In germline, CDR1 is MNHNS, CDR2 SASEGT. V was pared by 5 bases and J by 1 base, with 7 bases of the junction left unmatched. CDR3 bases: TGTGCCAGCAGTCTCGGGACAGCTAAGAACACTGAAGCTTTCTTT. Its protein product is CASSLGTAKNTEAFF.

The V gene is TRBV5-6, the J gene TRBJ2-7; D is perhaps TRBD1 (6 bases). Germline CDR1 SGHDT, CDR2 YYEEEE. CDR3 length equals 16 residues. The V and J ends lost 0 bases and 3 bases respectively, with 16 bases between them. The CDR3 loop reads CASSLDPGTGRYEQYF. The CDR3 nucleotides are TGTGCCAGCAGCTTGGACCCTGGTACAGGGCGCTACGAGCAGTACTTC.

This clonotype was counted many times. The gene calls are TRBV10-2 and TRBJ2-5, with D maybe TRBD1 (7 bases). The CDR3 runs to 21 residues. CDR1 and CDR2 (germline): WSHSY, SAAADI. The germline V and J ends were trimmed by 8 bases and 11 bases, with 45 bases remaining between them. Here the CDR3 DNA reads TGCGCCAGCGAGACGAAGGCCCAGGGTCAGGGACTTAGCGGAGGGGGCAATGAGCAGTACTTC. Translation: CASETKAQGQGLSGGGNEQYF.

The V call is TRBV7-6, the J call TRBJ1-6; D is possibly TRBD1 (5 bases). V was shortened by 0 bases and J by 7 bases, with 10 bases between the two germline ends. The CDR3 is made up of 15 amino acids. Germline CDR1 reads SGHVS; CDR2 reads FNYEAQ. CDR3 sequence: CASSLATALNSPLHF. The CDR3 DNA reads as TGTGCCAGCAGCTTAGCGACAGCTCTGAATTCACCCCTCCACTTT.

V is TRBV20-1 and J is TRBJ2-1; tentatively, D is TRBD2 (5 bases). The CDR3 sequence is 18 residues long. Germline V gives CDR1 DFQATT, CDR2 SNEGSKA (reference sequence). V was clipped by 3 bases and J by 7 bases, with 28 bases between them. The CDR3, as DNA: TGCAGTGCTAGGTCCGGGTTGTTTACTAGGGTTCTAGGTAATGAGCAGTTCTTC. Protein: CSARSGLFTRVLGNEQFF.

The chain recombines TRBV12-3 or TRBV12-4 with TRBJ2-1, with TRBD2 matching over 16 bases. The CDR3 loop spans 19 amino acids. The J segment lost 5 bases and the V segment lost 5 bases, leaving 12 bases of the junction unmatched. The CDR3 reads CASSPQTGTSGGANNEQFF. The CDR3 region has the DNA TGTGCCAGCAGTCCACAGACAGGGACTAGCGGGGGGGCAAACAATGAGCAGTTCTTC.

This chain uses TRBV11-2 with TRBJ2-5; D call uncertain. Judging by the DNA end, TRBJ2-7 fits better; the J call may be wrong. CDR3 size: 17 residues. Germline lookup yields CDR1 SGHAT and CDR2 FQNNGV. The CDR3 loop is CASSLDLQGLGFYEQYF. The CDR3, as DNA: TGTGCCAGCAGCTTAGATCTTCAAGGGCTGGGTTTCTACGAGCAGTACTTC.

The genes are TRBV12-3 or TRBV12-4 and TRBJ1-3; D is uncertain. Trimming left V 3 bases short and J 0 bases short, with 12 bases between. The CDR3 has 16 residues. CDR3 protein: CASSFPDRPSGNTIYF. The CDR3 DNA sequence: TGTGCCAGCAGTTTCCCCGACCGGCCCTCTGGAAACACCATATATTTT.

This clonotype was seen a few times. CDR3 nucleotides: TGTGCCAGCAGCAAAAGGACTAGGATCAATGAGCAGTTCTTC. Protein sequence: CASSKRTRINEQFF. J is TRBJ2-1 and V is TRBV7-2; TRBD2 agrees at 7 bases. V lost 5 bases and J lost 6; bases outside the gene matches: 7. Germline lookup yields CDR1 SGHTA and CDR2 FQGNSA. The CDR3 is made up of 14 amino acids.

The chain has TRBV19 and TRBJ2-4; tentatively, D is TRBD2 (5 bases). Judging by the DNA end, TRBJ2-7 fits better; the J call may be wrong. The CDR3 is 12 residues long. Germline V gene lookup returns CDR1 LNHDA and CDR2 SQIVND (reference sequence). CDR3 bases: TGTGCCAGTACCGATGGGAGCTACGAGCAGTACTTC. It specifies CASTDGSYEQYF.

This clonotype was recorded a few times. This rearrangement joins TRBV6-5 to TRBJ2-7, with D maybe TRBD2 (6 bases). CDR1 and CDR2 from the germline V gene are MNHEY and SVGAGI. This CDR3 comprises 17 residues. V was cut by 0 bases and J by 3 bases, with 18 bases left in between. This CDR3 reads CASSYSESRGFGYEQYF. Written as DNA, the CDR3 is TGTGCCAGCAGTTACTCAGAAAGCCGGGGGTTCGGCTACGAGCAGTACTTC.

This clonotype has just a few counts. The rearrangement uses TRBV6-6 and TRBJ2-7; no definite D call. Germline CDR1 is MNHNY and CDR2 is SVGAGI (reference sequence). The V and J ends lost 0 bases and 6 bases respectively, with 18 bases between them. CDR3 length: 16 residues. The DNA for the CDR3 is TGTGCCAGCAGTTACTCTTCGCTAGTGAAGCCAGGCGAGCAGTACTTC. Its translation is CASSYSSLVKPGEQYF.

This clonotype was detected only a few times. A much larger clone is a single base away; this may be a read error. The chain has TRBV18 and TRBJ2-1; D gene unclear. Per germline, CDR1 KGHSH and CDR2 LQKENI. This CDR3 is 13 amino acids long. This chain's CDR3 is CASAPQDVYEQFF. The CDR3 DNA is TGTGCCAGCGCACCACAAGACGTTTATGAGCAGTTCTTC.

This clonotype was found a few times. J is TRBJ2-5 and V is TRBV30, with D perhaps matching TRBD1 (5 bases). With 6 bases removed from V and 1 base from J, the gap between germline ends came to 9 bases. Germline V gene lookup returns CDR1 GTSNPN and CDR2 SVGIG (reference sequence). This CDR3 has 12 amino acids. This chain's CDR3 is CACRTLQETQYF. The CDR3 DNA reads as TGTGCCTGTAGGACACTCCAAGAGACCCAGTACTTC.

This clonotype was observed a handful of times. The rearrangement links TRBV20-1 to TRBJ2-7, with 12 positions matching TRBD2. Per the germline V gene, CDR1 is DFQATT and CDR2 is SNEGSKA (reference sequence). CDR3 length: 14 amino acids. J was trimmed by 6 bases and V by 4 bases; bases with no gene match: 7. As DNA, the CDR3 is TGCAGTGCTACAAGGACTAGCGGGACGGGCGAGCAGTACTTC. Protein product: CSATRTSGTGEQYF.